This T cell receptor beta chain is from a study of blood T cell repertoires in COVID-19 (TCRdb year 2020). Regarding the study in general: Samples covering the acute and convalescent phases of COVID-19 were provided by collaborators in the United States, Italy and Spain. The material from the prospective study consisted of cDNA or gDNA derived from T cells, B-cell-depleted T cells, or PBMCs. Subjects who had been exposed to COVID-19, were actively infected with it, or had recovered from it provided the deeply sampled blood TCRbeta repertoires that made up the dataset. A freely available public database, intended as a resource for researchers studying the immune response to SARS-CoV-2, is where the repertoires were released. Samples came from the ongoing ImmuneRACE study (first 160 participants) plus 1,254 subjects from 6 global collaborators. The sample metadata nearly always contained a de-identified subject ID, COVID-19 status, age in years and sex. Where available, HLA class I and class II types were obtained from metadata supplied by the sample provider rather than from assay-based typing. Overall study outcomes, separate from this receptor: Clinical and demographic metadata were provided uncurated, with the amount varying by source and participant.

TCRbeta CDR3 regions were amplified from genomic DNA using the immunoSEQ Assay, a bias-controlled multiplex PCR. As for the original processing: The number of nucleated cells in each sample was estimated from the amplification of reference gene primers within the assay. Sequence reads were collapsed and filtered to measure the absolute abundance of every unique TCRbeta CDR3 rearrangement. For each sample, productive Simpson clonality was calculated as the square root of Simpson's diversity index across productive rearrangements. TCRdb re-hosts the immuneACCESS table, in-frame sequences only. Its copies lack some clones; in the studies checked, an unresolved V gene accounts for under half of them, and the cause for the rest is not known. D and trimming come from the DNA, and the V and J calls and clone size come from that table. The sample data list 280,000 or so clones, and 83% of these were observed just once. The ten largest clones represent 8% to 10% of the sample.

Another Seattle source contributed samples from volunteer blood donors who had recovered from COVID-19. Whole blood was collected in K2EDTA tubes by collaborating institutions according to the institutions' own protocols. For TCRbeta analysis, collaborator samples were shipped as frozen whole blood, as isolated PBMCs, or as DNA extracted from either sample type. A remark on this clone: No antigen is known for it. It has no much larger one-base neighbor in the sample; base qualities were not kept.

V is cut back by 4 bases and J by 1 base, with 6 bases in the junction unmatched. The CDR3 starts with the cysteine, ends with the phenylalanine, and has 15 residues. CDR3 DNA only is kept here, 45 bases in frame from base 1. According to the germline V gene, CDR1 reads SGHTS and CDR2 reads YDEGEE. The sequence was obtained from a woman in her fifties or sixties who had recovered from COVID-19. The specimen sequenced was peripheral blood. This chain joins TRBV5-8 to TRBJ2-5; 8 middle bases align to TRBD2. The nucleotide sequence is TGTGCCAGCAGCGGTCGGGAGGGTTCCCAAGAGACCCAGTACTTC. It specifies CASSGREGSQETQYF.